The 9 T cell receptor beta chains below were found in one sample sequenced in a study of blood T cell dynamics during melanoma immunotherapy (dated by TCRdb to about 2020). The time point tag for this specimen amounts to: week 3, after first cycle of checkpoint inhibitor. Receptor amplification or capture employed the immunoSEQ multiplex PCR assay. The table was pulled from immuneACCESS by TCRdb, which kept in-frame rearrangements only. Such tables lose some clones; where checked, under half of the loss comes from unresolved V genes, and the rest has no known cause. This sample holds approximately 11,000 clones; around 87% were observed only once. The top ten clonotypes cover approximately 7.2% of the sample. This specimen consisted of blood, obtained from a patient treated with checkpoint blockade. These receptors originate from a human donor with melanoma.

This chain uses TRBV12-5 with TRBJ1-5; TRBD1 is a possible D gene (6 bases). V lost 5 bases, J lost 0 bases, and 14 bases lay in between. From germline, CDR1 is LGHNT and CDR2 FRNRAP. CDR3 size: 16 residues. CDR3 nucleotide sequence: TGTGCTAGTGGTACCACAGGGTGGGATAGCAATCAGCCCCAGCATTTT. Residues: CASGTTGWDSNQPQHF.

The chain links TRBV19 to TRBJ2-3; 7 nucleotides match TRBD1. V dropped 3 bases and J dropped 5; count of bases not matched to a gene: 5. The CDR3 covers 14 residues. CDR1 is LNHDA, CDR2 SQIVND, per germline (reference sequence). CDR3 loop: CASSMVRDRDTQYF. The CDR3 DNA sequence: TGTGCCAGTAGTATGGTCAGGGACAGAGATACGCAGTATTTT.

The chain links TRBV6-6 to TRBJ2-4, with 8 bases lining up with TRBD1. CDR1 is MNHNY, CDR2 SVGAGI, per germline (reference sequence). This CDR3 comprises 14 residues. With 6 bases clipped from V and 3 bases from J, the junction kept 4 bases outside the gene matches. CDR3 residues: CASRPGTGKNIQYF. The CDR3 DNA is TGTGCCAGCAGACCCGGGACAGGCAAAAACATTCAGTACTTC.

This sequence joins TRBV19 and TRBJ2-1; D is possibly TRBD2 (5 bases). CDR3 length equals 12 residues. Trimming took 5 bases from V and 10 from J, leaving 12 bases between them. CDR1 is LNHDA, CDR2 SQIVND, per germline (reference sequence). The CDR3 region has the DNA TGTGCCAGTAGTCCCCGGACGGGAGAGCAGTTCTTC. It encodes CASSPRTGEQFF.

The chain employs TRBV5-4 and TRBJ2-1; 11 nucleotides agree with TRBD2. V gave up 4 bases and J gave up 0 bases; unmatched junction bases: 6. Germline values: CDR1 SGHNT, CDR2 YYREEE (reference sequence). This CDR3 contains 17 residues. As DNA, the CDR3 is TGTGCCAGCAGCCAACGACTAGCGGGGAGCTCCTACAATGAGCAGTTCTTC. This codes for CASSQRLAGSSYNEQFF. The full variable domain, rest sourced from reference TRBV5-4 and TRBJ2-1, is ETGVTQSPTHLIKTRGQQVTLRCSSQSGHNTVSWYQQALGQGPQFIFQYYREEENGRGNFPPRFSGLQFPNYSSELNVNALELDDSALYLCASSQRLAGSSYNEQFFGPGTRLTVL.

This clone was detected once. The CDR3 loop reads CASSPVRAGYTF. As DNA, the CDR3 is TGTGCCAGCTCACCAGTCAGGGCCGGCTACACCTTC. V is TRBV18 and J is TRBJ1-2, with D maybe TRBD1 (5 bases). CDR1 KGHSH and CDR2 LQKENI come from the germline V gene. V lost 2 bases and J lost 8, with 9 bases in between. This CDR3 contains 12 residues. The full variable domain, in which reference TRBV18 and TRBJ1-2 provide the parts outside the CDR3, is NAGVMQNPRHLVRRRGQEARLRCSPMKGHSHVYWYRQLPEEGLKFMVYLQKENIIDESGMPKERFSAEFPKEGPSILRIQQVVRGDSAAYFCASSPVRAGYTFGSGTRLTVV.

V and J are TRBV7-9 and TRBJ2-1; TRBD1 matches at 7 bases. Unmatched junction bases numbered 6, after V lost 5 bases and J lost 2 bases. Germline V gives CDR1 SEHNR, CDR2 FQNEAQ (reference sequence). CDR3 length: 15 residues. In DNA form, the CDR3 reads TGTGCCAGCAGCCCCCGGGACAGCCCCTACAATGAGCAGTTCTTC. This codes for CASSPRDSPYNEQFF.

This rearrangement joins TRBV19 to TRBJ2-3; weak D call: TRBD2 (6 bases). The CDR3 length is 14 residues. V was cut by 3 bases and J by 0 bases, with 7 bases left in between. The germline V gene encodes CDR1 LNHDA and CDR2 SQIVND (reference sequence). CDR3 nucleotides: TGTGCCAGTAGTATCAGCGGGAGCACAGATACGCAGTATTTT. Protein sequence: CASSISGSTDTQYF.

This chain uses TRBV23-1 with TRBJ2-7, with D possibly TRBD1 on 6 matching bases. TRBV23-1 carries the ORF label, with uncertain function. The CDR3 runs 14 residues. Trimming pared 1 base from V and 4 bases from J, leaving 11 bases between. CDR3 in DNA: TGCGCCAGCAGTCAATGGGGACAATCGTACGAGCAGTACGTC. It encodes CASSQWGQSYEQYV.